This paragraph reports one TCR beta chain. Authors' methods: Amplification with reference gene primers provided the estimates of nucleated cell counts. The table came from immunoSEQ multiplex PCR; TCRdb's copy has only in-frame clones and leaves some out. The V and J calls and clone size come from that table; D and trimming were worked out from the DNA. Of about 180,000 clones in the sample, 80% to 90% were seen once. The record originates from a study of blood T cell repertoires in COVID-19. Study information: Some COVID-19 samples were acute and others convalescent; all came from the United States, Italy and Spain.

CDR1 and CDR2 from the germline V gene are MNHEY and SVGAGI. The CDR3 has 13 amino acids. Trimming cost V 6 bases and J 5 bases; bases outside gene matches: 5. The rearrangement links TRBV6-5 to TRBJ1-1; TRBD1 aligns across 8 bases. The material sequenced was peripheral blood. The TCR comes from a man aged 40-50 years with active or convalescent COVID-19. CDR3: CASRETGVTEAFF. As DNA, the CDR3 is TGTGCCAGCAGAGAGACAGGGGTGACTGAAGCTTTCTTT.